Below, 6 T cell receptor beta chains from the same sample are listed, as sequenced in a study of shared clonotypes between healthy human individuals. Sequencing was performed with immunoSEQ multiplex PCR; in TCRdb, only in-frame clones are kept and a portion is missing. Of around 1,000,000 clones in the sample, around 77% are singletons; the top ten hold about 0.94%. The specimen was memory CD4+ T cells from PBMCs. Subset noted: CD45RA-negative fraction. The receptors shown here come from a man aged 18 to 29 in good health. Some clones in this sample may be carry-over from other donors' samples.

The chain is built from TRBV28 and TRBJ1-2, with D hard to call. Per the germline V gene, CDR1 is MDHEN and CDR2 is SYDVKM. Trimming took off 8 bases at V and 1 base at J, with 8 bases between the two ends. This CDR3 has 12 amino acids. CDR3 nucleotides: TGTGCCAGCCGACCCCTTAACTATGGCTACACCTTC. Protein: CASRPLNYGYTF.

This clone has only a few counts. This chain joins TRBV7-8 and TRBJ2-7, with unresolved D. The length of the CDR3 is 13 residues. Germline V gene sequence: CDR1 SGHVS, CDR2 FQNEAQ. Trimming stripped 0 bases from V and 4 bases from J, with 7 bases between. In nucleotides, the CDR3 is TGTGCCAGCAGCTTAGCCCTCGGGTACGAGCAGTACTTC. Amino acid sequence: CASSLALGYEQYF.

This clone was detected a few times. J is TRBJ2-5 and V is TRBV15; 10 bases match TRBD2. Germline values: CDR1 LNHNV, CDR2 YYDKDF (reference sequence). J was trimmed by 5 bases and V by 3 bases; bases with no gene match: 9. This CDR3 is 16 amino acids long. In DNA, the CDR3 is TGTGCCACCAGCAGGGAAGCGGGAGGGCCGTGGGAGACCCAGTACTTC. Its translation is CATSREAGGPWETQYF.

The chain employs TRBV5-1 and TRBJ2-7; a weak D match, TRBD2 (5 bases). Looked up from germline, CDR1 is SGHRS and CDR2 is YFSETQ. The ends were cut back, 4 bases at V and 4 bases at J, with 18 bases in the middle. The CDR3 consists of 15 residues. The CDR3 DNA sequence: TGCGCCAGCAGCGCCTACTGGGGTCAGCGGTACGAGCAGTACTTC. It codes for CASSAYWGQRYEQYF.

The chain carries TRBV7-9 and TRBJ1-1; TRBD1 agrees at 7 bases. This CDR3 comprises 15 residues. Germline values: CDR1 SEHNR, CDR2 FQNEAQ (reference sequence). V trimming: 5 bases; J trimming: 2 bases; junction bases outside the gene matches: 8. CDR3 DNA sequence: TGTGCCAGCAGCCCCCGGGACAGAGGAAACACTGAAGCTTTCTTT. It specifies CASSPRDRGNTEAFF.

This clone was seen repeatedly, ten times or more. This rearrangement joins TRBV19 to TRBJ1-1; a weak D match, TRBD1 (6 bases). The CDR3 totals 13 residues. The germline V gene encodes CDR1 LNHDA and CDR2 SQIVND (reference sequence). Trimming removed 8 bases from V and 4 bases from J, with 14 bases in between. CDR3 sequence: CASPRGGITEAFF. As DNA, the CDR3 is TGTGCCAGTCCTAGGGGGGGGATCACTGAAGCTTTCTTT.